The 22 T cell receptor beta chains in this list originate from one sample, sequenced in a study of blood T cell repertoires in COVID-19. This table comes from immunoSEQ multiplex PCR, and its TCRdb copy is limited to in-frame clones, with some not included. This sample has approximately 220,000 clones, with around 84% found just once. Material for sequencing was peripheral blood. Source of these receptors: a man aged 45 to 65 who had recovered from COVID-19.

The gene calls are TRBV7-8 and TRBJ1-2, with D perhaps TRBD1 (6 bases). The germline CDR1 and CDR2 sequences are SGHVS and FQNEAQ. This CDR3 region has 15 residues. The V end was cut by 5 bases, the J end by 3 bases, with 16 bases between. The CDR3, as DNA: TGTGCCAGCAGCCCAGTCCCGGGGGGCTACTATGGCTACACCTTC. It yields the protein CASSPVPGGYYGYTF. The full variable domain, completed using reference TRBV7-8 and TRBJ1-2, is GAGVSQSPRYKVAKRGQDVALRCDPISGHVSLFWYQQALGQGPEFLTYFQNEAQLDKSGLPSDRFFAERPEGSVSTLKIQRTQQEDSAVYLCASSPVPGGYYGYTFGSGTRLTVV.

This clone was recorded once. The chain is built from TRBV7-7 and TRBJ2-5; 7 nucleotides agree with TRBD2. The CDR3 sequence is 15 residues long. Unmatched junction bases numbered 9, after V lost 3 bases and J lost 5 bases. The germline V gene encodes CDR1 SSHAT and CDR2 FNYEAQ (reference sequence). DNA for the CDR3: TGTGCCAGCAGCTTCGGGTCGGGAGGAGGGGAGACCCAGTACTTC. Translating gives CASSFGSGGGETQYF. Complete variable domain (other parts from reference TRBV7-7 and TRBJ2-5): GAGVSQSPRYKVTKRGQDVTLRCDPISSHATLYWYQQALGQGPEFLTYFNYEAQPDKSGLPSDRFSAERPEGSISTLTIQRTEQRDSAMYRCASSFGSGGGETQYFGPGTRLLVL.

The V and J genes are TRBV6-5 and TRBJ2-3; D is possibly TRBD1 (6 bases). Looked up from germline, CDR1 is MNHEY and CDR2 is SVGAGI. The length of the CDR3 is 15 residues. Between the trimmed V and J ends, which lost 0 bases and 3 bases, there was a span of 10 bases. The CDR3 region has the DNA TGTGCCAGCAGTTACTCCTCCGGGACAACAGATACGCAGTATTTT. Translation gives CASSYSSGTTDTQYF.

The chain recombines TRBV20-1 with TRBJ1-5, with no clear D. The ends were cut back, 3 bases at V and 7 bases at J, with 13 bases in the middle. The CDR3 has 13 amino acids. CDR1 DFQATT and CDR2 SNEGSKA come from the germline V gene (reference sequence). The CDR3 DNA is TGCAGTGCTAGTGACGGTGGGAGGCAGCCCCAGCATTTT. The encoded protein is CSASDGGRQPQHF.

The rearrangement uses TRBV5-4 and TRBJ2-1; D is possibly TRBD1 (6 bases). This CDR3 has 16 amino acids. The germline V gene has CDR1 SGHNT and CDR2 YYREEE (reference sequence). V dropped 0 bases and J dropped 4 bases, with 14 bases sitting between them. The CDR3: CASSLGGQGNYNEQFF. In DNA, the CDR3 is TGTGCCAGCAGCTTGGGGGGGCAGGGAAATTACAATGAGCAGTTCTTC.

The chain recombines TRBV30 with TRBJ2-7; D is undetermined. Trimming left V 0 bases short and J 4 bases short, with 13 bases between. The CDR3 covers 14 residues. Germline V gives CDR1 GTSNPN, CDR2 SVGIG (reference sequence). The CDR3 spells CAWSVNRPKYEQYF. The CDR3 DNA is TGTGCCTGGAGTGTGAACAGACCAAAGTACGAGCAGTACTTC.

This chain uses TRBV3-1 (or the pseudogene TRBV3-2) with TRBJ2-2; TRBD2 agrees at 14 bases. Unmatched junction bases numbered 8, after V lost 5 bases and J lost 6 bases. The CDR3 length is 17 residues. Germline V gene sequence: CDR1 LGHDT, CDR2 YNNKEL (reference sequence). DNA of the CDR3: TGTGCCAGCAGCATTGGACTAGCGGGAGGTGGGGCCGGGGAGCTGTTTTTT. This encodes CASSIGLAGGGAGELFF.

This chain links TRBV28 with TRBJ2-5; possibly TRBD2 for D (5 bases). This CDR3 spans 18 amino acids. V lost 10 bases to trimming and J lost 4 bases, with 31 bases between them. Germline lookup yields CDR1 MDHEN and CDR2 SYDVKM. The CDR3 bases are TGTGCCACTAACGGCGGGTTAAGAAGCCTCCCACACAGAGAGACCCAGTACTTC. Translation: CATNGGLRSLPHRETQYF.

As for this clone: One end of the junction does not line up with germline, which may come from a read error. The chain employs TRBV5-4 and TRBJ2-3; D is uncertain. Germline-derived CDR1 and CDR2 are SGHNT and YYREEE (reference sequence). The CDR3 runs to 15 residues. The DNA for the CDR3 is TGTGCCAGCACCTTGGAAGCGACTAGCACAGATACGCAGTATTTT. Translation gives CASTLEATSTDTQYF.

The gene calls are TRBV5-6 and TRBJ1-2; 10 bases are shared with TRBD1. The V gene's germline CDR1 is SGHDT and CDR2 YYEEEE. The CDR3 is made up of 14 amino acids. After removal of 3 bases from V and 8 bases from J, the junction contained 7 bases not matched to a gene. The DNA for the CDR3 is TGTGCCAGCAGCTCGGACAGGGGGGCGGGAGGCTACACCTTC. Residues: CASSSDRGAGGYTF.

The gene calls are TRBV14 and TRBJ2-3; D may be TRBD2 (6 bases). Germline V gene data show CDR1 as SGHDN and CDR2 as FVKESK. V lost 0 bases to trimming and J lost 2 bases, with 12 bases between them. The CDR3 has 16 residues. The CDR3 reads CASSQDVGLPTDTQYF. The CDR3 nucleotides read TGTGCCAGCAGCCAAGACGTGGGACTTCCCACAGATACGCAGTATTTT. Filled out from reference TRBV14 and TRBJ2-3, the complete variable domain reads EAGVTQFPSHSVIEKGQTVTLRCDPISGHDNLYWYRRVMGKEIKFLLHFVKESKQDESGMPNNRFLAERTGGTYSTLKVQPAELEDSGVYFCASSQDVGLPTDTQYFGPGTRLTVL.

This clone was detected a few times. CDR3 nucleotides: TGTGCCAGCTCACCACCGCAGGGGAGGGGAGGCTATGGCTACACCTTC. As protein: CASSPPQGRGGYGYTF. The chain recombines TRBV18 with TRBJ1-2, with D possibly TRBD1 on 6 matching bases. V lost 0 bases, J lost 4 bases, and 15 bases lay in between. CDR3 length equals 16 residues. Per germline, CDR1 KGHSH and CDR2 LQKENI.

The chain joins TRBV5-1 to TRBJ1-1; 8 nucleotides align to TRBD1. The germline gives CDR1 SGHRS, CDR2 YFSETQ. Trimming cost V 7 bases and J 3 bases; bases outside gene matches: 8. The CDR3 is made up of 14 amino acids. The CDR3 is CASSEDRADTEAFF. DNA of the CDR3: TGCGCCAGCTCAGAGGACAGGGCCGACACTGAAGCTTTCTTT.

The CDR3 sequence: CASSGTGGPLWYTGELFF. The CDR3 nucleotides read TGCGCCAGCAGCGGAACAGGGGGCCCCCTTTGGTACACCGGGGAGCTGTTTTTT. The chain joins TRBV5-1 to TRBJ2-2; 9 bases align to TRBD1. Trimming took 4 bases from V and 3 from J; bases not matched to a gene: 13. CDR1 is SGHRS, CDR2 YFSETQ, per germline. The CDR3 contains 18 residues.

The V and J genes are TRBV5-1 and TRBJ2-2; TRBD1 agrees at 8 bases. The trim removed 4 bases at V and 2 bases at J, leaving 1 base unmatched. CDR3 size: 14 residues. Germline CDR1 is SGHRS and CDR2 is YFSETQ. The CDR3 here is CASSGQGNTGELFF. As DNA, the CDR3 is TGCGCCAGCAGCGGACAGGGAAACACCGGGGAGCTGTTTTTT. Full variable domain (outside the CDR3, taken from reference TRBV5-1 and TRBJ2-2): KAGVTQTPRYLIKTRGQQVTLSCSPISGHRSVSWYQQTPGQGLQFLFEYFSETQRNKGNFPGRFSGRQFSNSRSEMNVSTLELGDSALYLCASSGQGNTGELFFGEGSRLTVL.

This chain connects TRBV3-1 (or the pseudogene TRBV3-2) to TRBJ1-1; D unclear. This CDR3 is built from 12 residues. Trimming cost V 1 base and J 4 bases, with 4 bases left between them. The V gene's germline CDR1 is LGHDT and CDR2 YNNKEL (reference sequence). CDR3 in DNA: TGTGCCAGCAGCCAAGGTCGCACTGAAGCTTTCTTT. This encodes CASSQGRTEAFF.

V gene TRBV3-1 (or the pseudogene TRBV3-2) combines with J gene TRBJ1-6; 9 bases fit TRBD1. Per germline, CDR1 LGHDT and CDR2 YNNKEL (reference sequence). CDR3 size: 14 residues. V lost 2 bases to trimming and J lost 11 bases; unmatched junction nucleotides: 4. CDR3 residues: CASSQLQGATPLHF. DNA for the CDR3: TGTGCCAGCAGCCAATTACAGGGGGCTACACCCCTCCACTTT.

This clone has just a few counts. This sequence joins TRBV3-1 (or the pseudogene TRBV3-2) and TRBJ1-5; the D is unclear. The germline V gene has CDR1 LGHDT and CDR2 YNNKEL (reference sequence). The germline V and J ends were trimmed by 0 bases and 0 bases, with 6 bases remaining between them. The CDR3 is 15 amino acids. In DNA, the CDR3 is TGTGCCAGCAGCCAAGATCACACTAGCAATCAGCCCCAGCATTTT. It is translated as CASSQDHTSNQPQHF.

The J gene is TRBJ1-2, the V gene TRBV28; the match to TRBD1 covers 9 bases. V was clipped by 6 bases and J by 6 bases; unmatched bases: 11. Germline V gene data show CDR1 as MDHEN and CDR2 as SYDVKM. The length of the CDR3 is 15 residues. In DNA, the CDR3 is TGTGCCAGCAGAGTGGCCCTCGGGACAGGGCATGGCTACACCTTC. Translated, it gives CASRVALGTGHGYTF.

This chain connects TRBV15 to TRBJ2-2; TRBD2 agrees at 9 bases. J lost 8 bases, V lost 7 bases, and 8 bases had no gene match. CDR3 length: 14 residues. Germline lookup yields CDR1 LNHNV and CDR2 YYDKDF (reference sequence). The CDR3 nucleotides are TGTGCCACCACCCAAGGCGGGAGGGCTGGGGAGCTGTTTTTT. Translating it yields CATTQGGRAGELFF. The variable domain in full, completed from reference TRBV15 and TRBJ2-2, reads DAMVIQNPRYQVTQFGKPVTLSCSQTLNHNVMYWYQQKSSQAPKLLFHYYDKDFNNEADTPDNFQSRRPNTSFCFLDIRSPGLGDTAMYLCATTQGGRAGELFFGEGSRLTVL.

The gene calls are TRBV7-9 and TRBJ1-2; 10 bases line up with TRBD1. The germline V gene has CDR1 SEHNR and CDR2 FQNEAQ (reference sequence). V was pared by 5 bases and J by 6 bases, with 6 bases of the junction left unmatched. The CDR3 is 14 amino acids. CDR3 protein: CASSRSTGGNGYTF. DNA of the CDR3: TGTGCCAGCAGCCGATCGACAGGGGGCAATGGCTACACCTTC.

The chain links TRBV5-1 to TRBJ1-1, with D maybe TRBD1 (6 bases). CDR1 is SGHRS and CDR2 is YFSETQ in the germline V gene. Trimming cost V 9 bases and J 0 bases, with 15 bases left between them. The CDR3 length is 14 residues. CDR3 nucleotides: TGCGCCACCCGAGCTGGGACAATGAACACTGAAGCTTTCTTT. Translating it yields CATRAGTMNTEAFF.